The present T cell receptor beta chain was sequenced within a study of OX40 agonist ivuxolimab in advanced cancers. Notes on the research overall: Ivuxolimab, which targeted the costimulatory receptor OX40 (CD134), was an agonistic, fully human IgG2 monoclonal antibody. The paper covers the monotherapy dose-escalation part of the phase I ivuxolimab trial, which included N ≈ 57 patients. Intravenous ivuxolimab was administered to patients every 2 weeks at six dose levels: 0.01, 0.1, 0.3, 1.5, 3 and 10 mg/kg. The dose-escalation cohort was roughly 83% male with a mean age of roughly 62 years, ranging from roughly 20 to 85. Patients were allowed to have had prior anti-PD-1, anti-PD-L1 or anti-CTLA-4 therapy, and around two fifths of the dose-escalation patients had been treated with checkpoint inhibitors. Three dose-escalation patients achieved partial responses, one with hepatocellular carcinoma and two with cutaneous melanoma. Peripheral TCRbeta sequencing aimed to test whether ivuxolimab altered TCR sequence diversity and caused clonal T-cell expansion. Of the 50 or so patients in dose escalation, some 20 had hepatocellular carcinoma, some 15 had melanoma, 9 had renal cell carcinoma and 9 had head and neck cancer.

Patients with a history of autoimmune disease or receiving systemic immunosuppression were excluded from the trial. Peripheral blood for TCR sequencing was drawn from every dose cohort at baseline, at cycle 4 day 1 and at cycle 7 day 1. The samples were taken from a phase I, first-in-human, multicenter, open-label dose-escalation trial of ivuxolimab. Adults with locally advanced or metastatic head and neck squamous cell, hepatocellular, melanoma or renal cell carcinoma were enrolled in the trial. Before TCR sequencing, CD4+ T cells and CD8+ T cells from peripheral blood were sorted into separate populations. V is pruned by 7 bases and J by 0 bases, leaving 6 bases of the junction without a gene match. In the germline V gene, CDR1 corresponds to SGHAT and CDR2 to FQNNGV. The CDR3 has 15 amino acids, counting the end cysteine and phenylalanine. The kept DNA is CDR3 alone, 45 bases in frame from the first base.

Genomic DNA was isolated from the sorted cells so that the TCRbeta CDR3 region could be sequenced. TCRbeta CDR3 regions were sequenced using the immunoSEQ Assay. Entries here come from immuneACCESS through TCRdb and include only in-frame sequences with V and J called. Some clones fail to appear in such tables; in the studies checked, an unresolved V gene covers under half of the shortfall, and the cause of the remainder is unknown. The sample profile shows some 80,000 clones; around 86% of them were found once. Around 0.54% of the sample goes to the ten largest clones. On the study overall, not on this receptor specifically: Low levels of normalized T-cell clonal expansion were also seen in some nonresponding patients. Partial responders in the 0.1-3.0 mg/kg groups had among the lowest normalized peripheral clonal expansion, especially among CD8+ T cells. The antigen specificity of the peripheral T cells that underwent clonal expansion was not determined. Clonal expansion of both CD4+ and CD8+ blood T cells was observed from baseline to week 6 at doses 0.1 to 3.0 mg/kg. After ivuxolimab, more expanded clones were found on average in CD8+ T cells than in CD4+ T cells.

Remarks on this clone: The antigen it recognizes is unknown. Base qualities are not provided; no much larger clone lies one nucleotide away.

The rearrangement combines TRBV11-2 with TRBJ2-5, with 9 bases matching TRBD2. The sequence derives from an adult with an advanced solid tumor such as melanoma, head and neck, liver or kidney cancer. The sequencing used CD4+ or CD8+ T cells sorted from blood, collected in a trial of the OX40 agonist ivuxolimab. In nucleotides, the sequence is TGTGCCAGCATAAGGCGGGGGGGGTACCAAGAGACCCAGTACTTC. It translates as CASIRRGGYQETQYF.